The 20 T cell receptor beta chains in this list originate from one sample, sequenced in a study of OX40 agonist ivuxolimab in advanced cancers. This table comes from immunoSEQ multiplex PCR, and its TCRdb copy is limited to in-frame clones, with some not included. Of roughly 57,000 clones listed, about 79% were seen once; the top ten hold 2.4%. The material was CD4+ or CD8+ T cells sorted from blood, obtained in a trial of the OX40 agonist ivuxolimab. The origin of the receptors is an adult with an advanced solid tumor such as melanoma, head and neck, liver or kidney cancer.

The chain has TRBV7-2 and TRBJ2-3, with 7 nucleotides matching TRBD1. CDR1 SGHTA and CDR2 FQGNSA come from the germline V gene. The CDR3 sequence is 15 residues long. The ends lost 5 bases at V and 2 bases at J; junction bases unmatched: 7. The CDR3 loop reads CASSPRQGFTDTQYF. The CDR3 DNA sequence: TGTGCCAGCAGCCCCAGACAGGGTTTCACAGATACGCAGTATTTT.

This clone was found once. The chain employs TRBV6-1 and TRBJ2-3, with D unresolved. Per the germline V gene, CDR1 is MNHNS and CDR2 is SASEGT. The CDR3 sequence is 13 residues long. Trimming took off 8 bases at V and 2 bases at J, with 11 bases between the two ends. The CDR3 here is CASAGVFTDTQYF. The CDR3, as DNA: TGTGCCAGCGCTGGGGTCTTCACAGATACGCAGTATTTT.

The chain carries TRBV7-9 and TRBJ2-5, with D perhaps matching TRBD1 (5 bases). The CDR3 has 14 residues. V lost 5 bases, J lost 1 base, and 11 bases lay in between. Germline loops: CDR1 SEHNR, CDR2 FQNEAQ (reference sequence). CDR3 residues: CASSVTVPQETQYF. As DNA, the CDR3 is TGTGCCAGCAGCGTGACAGTACCCCAAGAGACCCAGTACTTC. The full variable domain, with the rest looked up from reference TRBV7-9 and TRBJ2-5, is DTGVSQNPRHKITKRGQNVTFRCDPISEHNRLYWYRQTLGQGPEFLTYFQNEAQLEKSRLLSDRFSAERPKGSFSTLEIQRTEQGDSAMYLCASSVTVPQETQYFGPGTRLLVL.

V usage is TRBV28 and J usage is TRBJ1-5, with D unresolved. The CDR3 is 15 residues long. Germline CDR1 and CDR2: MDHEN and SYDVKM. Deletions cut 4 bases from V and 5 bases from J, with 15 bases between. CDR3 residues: CASSSLGRLDQPQHF. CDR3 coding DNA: TGTGCCAGCAGTTCCCTTGGACGATTGGATCAGCCCCAGCATTTT.

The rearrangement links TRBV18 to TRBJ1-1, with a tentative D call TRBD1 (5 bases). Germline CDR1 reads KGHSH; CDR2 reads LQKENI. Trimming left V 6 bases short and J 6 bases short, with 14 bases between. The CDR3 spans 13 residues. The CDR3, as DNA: TGTGCCAGCTCCCCCAGGGAGGGCGCTGAAGCTTTCTTT. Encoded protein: CASSPREGAEAFF.

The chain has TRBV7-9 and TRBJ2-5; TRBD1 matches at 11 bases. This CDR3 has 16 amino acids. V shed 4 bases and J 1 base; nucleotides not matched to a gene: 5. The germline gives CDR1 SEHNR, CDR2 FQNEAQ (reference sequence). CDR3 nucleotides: TGTGCCAGCAGCTCCCGGACAGGGGGCCCCCAAGAGACCCAGTACTTC. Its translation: CASSSRTGGPQETQYF.

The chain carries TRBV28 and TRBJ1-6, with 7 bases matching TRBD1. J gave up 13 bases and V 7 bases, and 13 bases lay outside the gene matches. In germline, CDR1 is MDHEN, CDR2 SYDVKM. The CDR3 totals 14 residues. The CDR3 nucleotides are TGTGCCAGCAATAAATTTCTGGGGGGACAGCCCCTCCACTTT. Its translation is CASNKFLGGQPLHF.

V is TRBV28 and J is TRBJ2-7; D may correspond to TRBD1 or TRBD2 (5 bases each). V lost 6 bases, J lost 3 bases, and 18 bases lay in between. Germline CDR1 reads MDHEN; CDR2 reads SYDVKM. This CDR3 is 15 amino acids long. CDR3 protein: CASSQFRGGLYEQYF. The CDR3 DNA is TGTGCCAGCAGCCAATTCCGGGGCGGTCTCTACGAGCAGTACTTC.

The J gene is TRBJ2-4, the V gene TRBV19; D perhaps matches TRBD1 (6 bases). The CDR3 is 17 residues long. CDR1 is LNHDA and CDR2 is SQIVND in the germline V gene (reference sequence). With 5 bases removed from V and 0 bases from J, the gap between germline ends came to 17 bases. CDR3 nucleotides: TGTGCCAGTAGTGTCTTGGGACAACGTCTAGCCAAAAACATTCAGTACTTC. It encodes CASSVLGQRLAKNIQYF.

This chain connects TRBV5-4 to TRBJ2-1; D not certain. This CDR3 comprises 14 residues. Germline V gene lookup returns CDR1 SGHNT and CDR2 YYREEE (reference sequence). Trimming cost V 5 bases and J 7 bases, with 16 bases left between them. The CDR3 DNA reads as TGTGCCAGCAGGGCGGTCGGCCAAAAGAATGAGCAGTTCTTC. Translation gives CASRAVGQKNEQFF.

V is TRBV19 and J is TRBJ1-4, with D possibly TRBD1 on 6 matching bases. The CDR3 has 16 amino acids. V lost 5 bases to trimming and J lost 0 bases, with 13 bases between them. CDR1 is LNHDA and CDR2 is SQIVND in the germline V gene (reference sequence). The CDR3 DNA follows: TGTGCCAGTAGTCCTCAGGGGAGGGCAACTAATGAAAAACTGTTTTTT. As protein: CASSPQGRATNEKLFF.

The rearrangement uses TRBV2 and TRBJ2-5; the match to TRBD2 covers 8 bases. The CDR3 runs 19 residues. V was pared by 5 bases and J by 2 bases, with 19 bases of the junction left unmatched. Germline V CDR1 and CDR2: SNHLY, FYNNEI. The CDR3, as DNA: TGTGCCAGCAGTCCCAGGTTGGGGCTAGCGGGCGGAAAACAAGAGACCCAGTACTTC. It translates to CASSPRLGLAGGKQETQYF. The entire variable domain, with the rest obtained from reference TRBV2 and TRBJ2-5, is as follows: EPEVTQTPSHQVTQMGQEVILRCVPISNHLYFYWYRQILGQKVEFLVSFYNNEISEKSEIFDDQFSVERPDGSNFTLKIRSTKLEDSAMYFCASSPRLGLAGGKQETQYFGPGTRLLVL.

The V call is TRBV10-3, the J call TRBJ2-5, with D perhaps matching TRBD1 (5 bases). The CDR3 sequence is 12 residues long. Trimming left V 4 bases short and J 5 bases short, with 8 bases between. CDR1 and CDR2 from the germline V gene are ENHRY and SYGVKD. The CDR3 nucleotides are TGTGCCATCAGTGGGGGCAGGGAGACCCAGTACTTC. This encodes CAISGGRETQYF.

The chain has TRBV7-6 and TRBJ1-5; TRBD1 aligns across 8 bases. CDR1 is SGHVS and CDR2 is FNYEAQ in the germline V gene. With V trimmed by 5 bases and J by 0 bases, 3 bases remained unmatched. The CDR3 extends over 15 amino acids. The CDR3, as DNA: TGTGCCAGCAGCACCGGACAGGGTAGCAATCAGCCCCAGCATTTT. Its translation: CASSTGQGSNQPQHF.

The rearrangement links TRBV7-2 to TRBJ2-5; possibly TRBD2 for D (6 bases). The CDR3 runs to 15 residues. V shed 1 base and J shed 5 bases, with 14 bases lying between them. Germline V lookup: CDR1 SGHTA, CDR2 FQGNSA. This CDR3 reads CASSLGYRGGETQYF. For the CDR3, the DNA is TGTGCCAGCAGCTTAGGGTATCGAGGAGGGGAGACCCAGTACTTC.

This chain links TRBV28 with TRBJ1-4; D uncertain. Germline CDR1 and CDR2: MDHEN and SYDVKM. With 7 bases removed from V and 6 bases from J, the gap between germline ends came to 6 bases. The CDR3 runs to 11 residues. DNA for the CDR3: TGTGCCAGCAAGGGCGATGAAAAACTGTTTTTT. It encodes CASKGDEKLFF.

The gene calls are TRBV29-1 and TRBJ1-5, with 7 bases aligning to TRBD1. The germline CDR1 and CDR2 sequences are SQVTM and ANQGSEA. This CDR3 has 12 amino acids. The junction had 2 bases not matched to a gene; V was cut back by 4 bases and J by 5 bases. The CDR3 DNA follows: TGCAGCGTTGGGGACAGCGATCAGCCCCAGCATTTT. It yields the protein CSVGDSDQPQHF.

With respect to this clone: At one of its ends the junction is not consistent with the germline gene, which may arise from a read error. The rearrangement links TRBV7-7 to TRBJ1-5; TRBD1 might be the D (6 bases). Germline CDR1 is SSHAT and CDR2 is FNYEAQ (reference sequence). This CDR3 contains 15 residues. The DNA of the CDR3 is TGTGCTAGCAGCTTAATACAGGGAGGGGGGCAGCCCCAGCATTTT. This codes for CASSLIQGGGQPQHF.

CDR3 residues: CASSQPSTGRQYF. CDR3 bases: TGTGCCAGCAGTCAACCATCGACAGGGAGGCAGTACTTC. The V call is TRBV6-6, the J call TRBJ2-7, with 7 bases matching TRBD1. Germline CDR1 MNHNY, CDR2 SVGAGI (reference sequence). CDR3 size: 13 residues. V lost 5 bases, J lost 9 bases, and 10 bases stayed unmatched.

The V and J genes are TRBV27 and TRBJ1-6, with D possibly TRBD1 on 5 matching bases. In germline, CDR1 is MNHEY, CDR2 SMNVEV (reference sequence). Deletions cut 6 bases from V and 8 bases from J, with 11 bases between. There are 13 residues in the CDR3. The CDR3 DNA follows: TGTGCCAGCAGGCTCGGGGGGTATTCACCCCTCCACTTT. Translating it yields CASRLGGYSPLHF.